These T cell receptor beta chains were read from a single sample in a study of cytomegalovirus exposure and HLA in healthy donors. Sequencing used immunoSEQ multiplex PCR; TCRdb keeps in-frame clones, though not all of them. This sample has approximately 170,000 clones, with approximately 80% found just once. Sequencing was done on a sample of PBMCs. Receptors were obtained from a boy aged 2 to 10 in good health and CMV-seronegative. The CDR3 runs from the conserved cysteine through the conserved F or W. A D gene is named only where the DNA matches it firmly. A clone size is listed for some rows: how often the clone was seen (once, few, many), or a class if it is expanded.

V gene: TRBV29-1; D gene: -; J gene: TRBJ1-4; clone size: -; CDR3 DNA: TGCAGCGCGTGGACACAGGCGCATGAAAAACTGTTTTTT; CDR3 protein: CSAWTQAHEKLFF
V gene: TRBV30; D gene: TRBD2; J gene: TRBJ2-5; clone size: -; CDR3 DNA: TGTGCCTGGAGTGTAACCCCGGGACTAGCGGGAGAGACCCAGTACTTC; CDR3 protein: CAWSVTPGLAGETQYF
V gene: TRBV29-1; D gene: TRBD2; J gene: TRBJ2-1; clone size: -; CDR3 DNA: TGCAGCGGTTGGGGGGGATTCGATGAGCAGTTCTTC; CDR3 protein: CSGWGGFDEQFF
V gene: TRBV6-6; D gene: -; J gene: TRBJ1-4; clone size: -; CDR3 DNA: TGTGCCAGCAGTTCCCCAGAAGCAACTAATGAAAAACTGTTTTTT; CDR3 protein: CASSSPEATNEKLFF
V gene: TRBV19; D gene: -; J gene: TRBJ1-4; clone size: few; CDR3 DNA: TGTGCCAGTAGTCAGGGACTGAATAATGAAAAACTGTTTTTT; CDR3 protein: CASSQGLNNEKLFF
V gene: TRBV6-5; D gene: TRBD2; J gene: TRBJ2-5; clone size: few; CDR3 DNA: TGTGCCAGCAGTTACACGGGAGGGCCCCAAGAGACCCAGTACTTC; CDR3 protein: CASSYTGGPQETQYF
V gene: TRBV18; D gene: -; J gene: TRBJ1-4; clone size: -; CDR3 DNA: TGTGCCAGCTCACCACAGGGGTCGAGAGAAAAACTGTTTTTT; CDR3 protein: CASSPQGSREKLFF
V gene: TRBV13; D gene: -; J gene: TRBJ2-7; clone size: few; CDR3 DNA: TGTGCCAGCAGCTTCCTGGGGGAGGCGACCTACGAGCAGTACTTC; CDR3 protein: CASSFLGEATYEQYF
V gene: TRBV30; D gene: -; J gene: TRBJ2-3; clone size: -; CDR3 DNA: TGTGCCTGGAGTGTGGGAAGGGGAAGTACGCAGTATTTT; CDR3 protein: CAWSVGRGSTQYF
V gene: TRBV11-2; D gene: -; J gene: TRBJ2-7; clone size: -; CDR3 DNA: TGTGCCAGCAGCTTAGTCCCCTACCAGGAAGGTCCTTACGAGCAGTACTTC; CDR3 protein: CASSLVPYQEGPYEQYF
V gene: TRBV5-5; D gene: -; J gene: TRBJ1-4; clone size: -; CDR3 DNA: TGTGCCAGCAGCTTGTTACAGCATAATGAAAAACTGTTTTTT; CDR3 protein: CASSLLQHNEKLFF
V gene: TRBV30; D gene: TRBD1; J gene: TRBJ1-3; clone size: few; CDR3 DNA: TGTGCCTGGAGTCGGGACAGCGGCTCTGGAAACACCATATATTTT; CDR3 protein: CAWSRDSGSGNTIYF
V gene: TRBV7-2; D gene: -; J gene: TRBJ1-4; clone size: -; CDR3 DNA: TGTGCCAGCAGCTTAGCCCTCCTGACAGGACCTAATGAAAAACTGTTTTTT; CDR3 protein: CASSLALLTGPNEKLFF
V gene: TRBV19; D gene: -; J gene: TRBJ1-2; clone size: -; CDR3 DNA: TGTGCCAGTAGATTAGTAGGAAGCTCTAAGAGGGGCTACACCTTC; CDR3 protein: CASRLVGSSKRGYTF
V gene: TRBV30; D gene: -; J gene: TRBJ1-3; clone size: -; CDR3 DNA: TGTGCCTGGAGTTCGCGGGGAAACACCATATATTTT; CDR3 protein: CAWSSRGNTIYF
V gene: TRBV6-5; D gene: TRBD1; J gene: TRBJ1-5; clone size: -; CDR3 DNA: TGTGCCAGCAGTTATACCGGGACAGGGGGTCAGCCCCAGCATTTT; CDR3 protein: CASSYTGTGGQPQHF
V gene: TRBV29-1; D gene: -; J gene: TRBJ1-1; clone size: -; CDR3 DNA: TGCAGCGTTGTGGACAGAATAATGAACACTGAAGCTTTCTTT; CDR3 protein: CSVVDRIMNTEAFF
V gene: TRBV13; D gene: -; J gene: TRBJ1-2; clone size: once; CDR3 DNA: TGTGCCAGCAGCTCGGCCGGCACAGCTAACTATGGCTACACCTTC; CDR3 protein: CASSSAGTANYGYTF
V gene: TRBV7-2; D gene: TRBD2; J gene: TRBJ2-5; clone size: -; CDR3 DNA: TGTGCCAGCAGCCCCTTTCCGGGGGGTTGGGAGACCCAGTACTTC; CDR3 protein: CASSPFPGGWETQYF
V gene: TRBV5-6; D gene: -; J gene: TRBJ2-1; clone size: -; CDR3 DNA: TGTGCCAGCAGCTCTGGACCAGGGTCCTACAATGAGCAGTTCTTC; CDR3 protein: CASSSGPGSYNEQFF
V gene: TRBV6-5; D gene: TRBD1; J gene: TRBJ1-6; clone size: -; CDR3 DNA: TGTGCCAGCAGTCCGGACAGGGGGCAGTCACCCCTCCACTTT; CDR3 protein: CASSPDRGQSPLHF
V gene: TRBV28; D gene: -; J gene: TRBJ1-1; clone size: once; CDR3 DNA: TGTGCCAGCAGTCCATCGTGGGGGGGGCGGGTCACTGAAGCTTTCTTT; CDR3 protein: CASSPSWGGRVTEAFF
V gene: TRBV13; D gene: TRBD1; J gene: TRBJ1-1; clone size: -; CDR3 DNA: TGTGCCAGCAGTGGACAGGATAGGCCTGAAGCTTTCTTT; CDR3 protein: CASSGQDRPEAFF
V gene: TRBV4-3; D gene: -; J gene: TRBJ2-1; clone size: -; CDR3 DNA: TGCGCCAGCAGCCAAGAACTAGCCCTATCCTACAATGAGCAGTTCTTC; CDR3 protein: CASSQELALSYNEQFF
V gene: TRBV7-2; D gene: TRBD1; J gene: TRBJ2-1; clone size: -; CDR3 DNA: TGTGCCAGCAGCCTCGGGACAGGGGATTTATCCTACAATGAGCAGTTCTTC; CDR3 protein: CASSLGTGDLSYNEQFF
V gene: TRBV6-1; D gene: -; J gene: TRBJ2-4; clone size: -; CDR3 DNA: TGTGCCAGCAGATGGGACACCAAAAACATTCAGTACTTC; CDR3 protein: CASRWDTKNIQYF
V gene: TRBV5-1; D gene: TRBD2; J gene: TRBJ2-3; clone size: -; CDR3 DNA: TGCGCCAGCAATCTAGCGGGAGTTTCAGATACGCAGTATTTT; CDR3 protein: CASNLAGVSDTQYF
V gene: TRBV6-1; D gene: -; J gene: TRBJ2-1; clone size: -; CDR3 DNA: TGTGCCAGCAGTGATAACCCCCCTTGGCGGAGCTCCTACAATGAGCAGTTCTTC; CDR3 protein: CASSDNPPWRSSYNEQFF
V gene: TRBV27; D gene: TRBD1; J gene: TRBJ1-5; clone size: -; CDR3 DNA: TGTGCCAGCAGTTTGTCAGGGGGGCAGCCCCAGCATTTT; CDR3 protein: CASSLSGGQPQHF
V gene: TRBV4-1; D gene: TRBD2; J gene: TRBJ2-7; clone size: -; CDR3 DNA: TGCGCCAGCAGCCAAGGGACTAGCGGTGACTACGAGCAGTACTTC; CDR3 protein: CASSQGTSGDYEQYF
V gene: TRBV14; D gene: TRBD1; J gene: TRBJ1-2; clone size: -; CDR3 DNA: TGTGCCAGCAGCCAACAGGGGGCCTATGGCTACACCTTC; CDR3 protein: CASSQQGAYGYTF
V gene: TRBV18; D gene: -; J gene: TRBJ2-1; clone size: -; CDR3 DNA: TGTGCCAGCTTGGAAAGCGGCCCCTACAATGAGCAGTTCTTC; CDR3 protein: CASLESGPYNEQFF
V gene: TRBV5-4; D gene: -; J gene: TRBJ1-2; clone size: -; CDR3 DNA: TGTGCCAGCAGCGGCCAGGGGACGAACTATGGCTACACCTTC; CDR3 protein: CASSGQGTNYGYTF
V gene: TRBV7-2; D gene: -; J gene: TRBJ1-1; clone size: -; CDR3 DNA: TGTGCCAGCAGCGTGCCCGCGATAACTGAAGCTTTCTTT; CDR3 protein: CASSVPAITEAFF
V gene: TRBV5-6; D gene: -; J gene: TRBJ2-4; clone size: -; CDR3 DNA: TGTGCCAGCAGTGGACAGCGAAACATTCAGTACTTC; CDR3 protein: CASSGQRNIQYF
V gene: TRBV9; D gene: -; J gene: TRBJ2-3; clone size: -; CDR3 DNA: TGTGCCAGCAGCGGTCGGACAGACACAGATACGCAGTATTTT; CDR3 protein: CASSGRTDTDTQYF
V gene: TRBV6-5; D gene: -; J gene: TRBJ1-2; clone size: -; CDR3 DNA: TGTGCCAGCAGTCCCCAGGGTTCCCCCTATGGCTACACCTTC; CDR3 protein: CASSPQGSPYGYTF
V gene: TRBV7-6; D gene: -; J gene: TRBJ1-3; clone size: -; CDR3 DNA: TGTGCCAGCAGCTCCATACCGGGAGAACAGATTACTGGAAACACCATATATTTT; CDR3 protein: CASSSIPGEQITGNTIYF
V gene: TRBV7-6; D gene: -; J gene: TRBJ2-2; clone size: -; CDR3 DNA: TGTGCCAGCAGCTCGGGCGGGATGCGCACCGGGGAGCTGTTTTTT; CDR3 protein: CASSSGGMRTGELFF
V gene: TRBV4-3; D gene: -; J gene: TRBJ1-2; clone size: -; CDR3 DNA: TGCGCCAGCAGCCAAGCGCAGGGTGCCTCCTATGGCTACACCTTC; CDR3 protein: CASSQAQGASYGYTF
V gene: TRBV5-8; D gene: TRBD1; J gene: TRBJ2-5; clone size: -; CDR3 DNA: TGTGCCAGCAGCTTGATGGGGACAGCTGGGGAGACCCAGTACTTC; CDR3 protein: CASSLMGTAGETQYF
V gene: TRBV25-1; D gene: TRBD1; J gene: TRBJ1-2; clone size: -; CDR3 DNA: TGTGCCAGCAGTCCACGGACAGGGGAGTTTGGTGGCTACACCTTC; CDR3 protein: CASSPRTGEFGGYTF
V gene: TRBV5-4; D gene: TRBD2; J gene: TRBJ2-3; clone size: -; CDR3 DNA: TGTGCCAGCAGCTTCTCTGGGGGAGGGACAGATACGCAGTATTTT; CDR3 protein: CASSFSGGGTDTQYF
V gene: TRBV21-1; D gene: -; J gene: TRBJ2-6; clone size: -; CDR3 DNA: TGTGCCAGCAGCAAAGCTCTAGTTCCCTCTGGGGCCAACGTCCTGACTTTC; CDR3 protein: CASSKALVPSGANVLTF
V gene: TRBV5-6; D gene: TRBD1; J gene: TRBJ2-3; clone size: -; CDR3 DNA: TGTGCCAGCAGCTTGGGACAGGGGAGAAATACGCAGTATTTT; CDR3 protein: CASSLGQGRNTQYF
V gene: TRBV5-6; D gene: TRBD1; J gene: TRBJ1-5; clone size: -; CDR3 DNA: TGTGCCAGCAGCTTCGGGACAGGGAATCAGCCCCAGCATTTT; CDR3 protein: CASSFGTGNQPQHF
V gene: TRBV7-9; D gene: TRBD2; J gene: TRBJ2-5; clone size: -; CDR3 DNA: TGTGCCAGCAGCGTTAGCGGGGGTAACCAAGAGACCCAGTACTTC; CDR3 protein: CASSVSGGNQETQYF
V gene: TRBV27; D gene: TRBD1; J gene: TRBJ2-5; clone size: -; CDR3 DNA: TGTGCCAACGTCGGGACAGGGAGGGGACTGCAAGAGACCCAGTACTTC; CDR3 protein: CANVGTGRGLQETQYF
V gene: TRBV6-1; D gene: TRBD1; J gene: TRBJ1-2; clone size: -; CDR3 DNA: TGTGCCAGCAGCCCCGGGACAGGGGCGGGCTATGGCTACACCTTC; CDR3 protein: CASSPGTGAGYGYTF
V gene: TRBV19; D gene: -; J gene: TRBJ1-5; clone size: -; CDR3 DNA: TGTGCCAGTAGTACCACAATCAGATCCAATCAGCCCCAGCATTTT; CDR3 protein: CASSTTIRSNQPQHF
V gene: TRBV25-1; D gene: TRBD1; J gene: TRBJ2-1; clone size: -; CDR3 DNA: TGTGCCAGCAGTGTTCTAGGGGGACAGTACAATGAGCAGTTCTTC; CDR3 protein: CASSVLGGQYNEQFF
V gene: TRBV6-1; D gene: -; J gene: TRBJ1-2; clone size: once; CDR3 DNA: TGTGCCAGCAGTGGGACAGTACCTAACTATGGCTACACCTTC; CDR3 protein: CASSGTVPNYGYTF